The next 18 T cell receptor beta chains were all read from a single sample in a study of early T cells in non-severe SARS-CoV-2 infection. From the 5' RACE reads, TCRdb called clonotypes with MiXCR, one entry per CDR3 protein. The repertoire holds 50,000 to 75,000 distinct CDR3 sequences, with 5.5% to 7% as singletons. The starting material was whole blood, obtained at baseline. The receptors shown here come from an adult who was a healthcare worker with PCR-confirmed SARS-CoV-2 infection or an uninfected control (not recorded which).

This clonotype was seen at least ten times. The chain joins TRBV3-1 to TRBJ2-7; TRBD2 agrees at 11 bases. Germline V gene data show CDR1 as LGHDT and CDR2 as YNNKEL (reference sequence). The V segment lost 2 bases and the J segment 2 bases; nucleotides outside the gene matches: 5. There are 16 residues in the CDR3. This chain's CDR3 is CASSQSASGRPYEQYF. The CDR3 DNA sequence: TGTGCCAGCAGCCAATCTGCTAGCGGGAGGCCCTACGAGCAGTACTTC.

The chain links TRBV7-9 to TRBJ2-1; D is unresolved. V was cut by 5 bases and J by 4 bases, with 18 bases left in between. The length of the CDR3 is 16 residues. Per germline, CDR1 SEHNR and CDR2 FQNEAQ (reference sequence). The CDR3 coding sequence is TGTGCCAGCAGCGCAGGTTCAATCGCTCTGTACAATGAGCAGTTCTTC. Translated: CASSAGSIALYNEQFF.

This chain links TRBV5-1 with TRBJ2-3; 11 bases agree with TRBD2. The CDR3 is 16 amino acids. Germline V lookup: CDR1 SGHRS, CDR2 YFSETQ. Trimming cost V 4 bases and J 4 bases; bases outside gene matches: 8. The CDR3 region is CASSPQLAGVADTQYF. CDR3 coding DNA: TGCGCCAGCAGCCCCCAACTAGCGGGAGTAGCAGATACGCAGTATTTT.

This clonotype was counted ten times or more. The rearrangement joins TRBV18 to TRBJ1-5; TRBD1 is a possible D gene (5 bases). The length of the CDR3 is 13 residues. Germline CDR1 and CDR2: KGHSH and LQKENI. Trimming left V 5 bases short and J 4 bases short, with 9 bases between. The DNA of the CDR3 is TGTGCCAGCTCATTGGGGCAGAATCAGCCCCAGCATTTT. It yields the protein CASSLGQNQPQHF.

At least ten counts were recorded for this clonotype. The J gene is TRBJ2-1, the V gene TRBV25-1; tentative D call: TRBD1 (5 bases). The CDR3 has 12 residues. Germline V CDR1 and CDR2: MGHDK, SYGVNS. Trimming left V 4 bases short and J 6 bases short, with 7 bases between. The CDR3, as DNA: TGTGCCAGCAGTGTTACAGGCAATGAGCAGTTCTTC. Amino acid sequence: CASSVTGNEQFF.

This clonotype was recorded many times. The rearrangement joins TRBV12-3 or TRBV12-4 to TRBJ2-7, with D unresolved. CDR3 length: 11 amino acids. V was clipped by 4 bases and J by 4 bases, with 5 bases between them. CDR3 region: CASSSGYEQYF. DNA for the CDR3: TGTGCCAGCAGTTCTGGTTACGAGCAGTACTTC.

The V call is TRBV7-2, the J call TRBJ2-7; 9 positions agree with TRBD1. This CDR3 region has 15 residues. Germline CDR1 reads SGHTA; CDR2 reads FQGNSA. The junction had 7 bases not matched to a gene; V was cut back by 1 base and J by 6 bases. The CDR3 nucleotides are TGTGCCAGCAGCTTAGGGGGGACAGGGTTAGGCGAGCAGTACTTC. It is translated as CASSLGGTGLGEQYF.

This clonotype appeared a few times. The chain joins TRBV20-1 to TRBJ1-5; tentative D call: TRBD1 (5 bases). The length of the CDR3 is 15 residues. V lost 5 bases and J 2 bases, leaving 16 bases between the germline ends. The V gene's germline CDR1 is DFQATT and CDR2 SNEGSKA (reference sequence). The CDR3 reads CSAPTGGVGNQPQHF. Here the CDR3 DNA reads TGCAGTGCTCCTACAGGTGGAGTGGGCAATCAGCCCCAGCATTTT.

This clonotype has only a few counts. J is TRBJ2-2 and V is TRBV2; 8 nucleotides align to TRBD2. The CDR3 has 14 amino acids. The V gene's germline CDR1 is SNHLY and CDR2 FYNNEI. V shed 7 bases, J shed 5 bases, and the junction held 6 bases outside the gene matches. The CDR3 loop reads CASKKRESTGELFF. DNA for the CDR3: TGTGCCAGCAAAAAGCGGGAGTCGACCGGGGAGCTGTTTTTT.

The chain combines TRBV6-5 with TRBJ1-2; no clear D gene. Germline V lookup: CDR1 MNHEY, CDR2 SVGAGI. Trimming cost V 5 bases and J 4 bases, with 11 bases left between them. The CDR3 consists of 13 residues. CDR3 sequence: CASSPGPLYGYTF. CDR3 bases: TGTGCCAGCAGTCCCGGACCGCTCTATGGCTACACCTTC.

The sample holds many counts of this clonotype. The rearrangement uses TRBV5-6 and TRBJ1-5, with D possibly being TRBD1 (6 bases). The germline CDR1 and CDR2 sequences are SGHDT and YYEEEE. This CDR3 comprises 15 residues. V lost 0 bases, J lost 4 bases, and 11 bases lay in between. Here the CDR3 DNA reads TGTGCCAGCAGCTTGGGGCCCAGGGGTAATCAGCCCCAGCATTTT. This sequence encodes CASSLGPRGNQPQHF.

The table lists this clonotype with many counts. V and J are TRBV30 and TRBJ2-1, with D possibly called TRBD1 or TRBD2 (5 bases each). Trimming removed 7 bases at V and 7 bases at J, with 8 bases between. This CDR3 has 10 residues. Germline assignment: CDR1 GTSNPN and CDR2 SVGIG (reference sequence). For the CDR3, the DNA is TGTGCCTTGGGGGAGAATGAGCAGTTCTTC. Protein sequence: CALGENEQFF.

This clonotype was observed at least ten times. The gene calls are TRBV6-1 and TRBJ1-1; TRBD1 agrees at 7 bases. The V segment lost 4 bases and the J segment 6 bases; nucleotides outside the gene matches: 8. Germline V gene data show CDR1 as MNHNS and CDR2 as SASEGT. This CDR3 is 14 amino acids long. The CDR3 region has the DNA TGTGCCAGCAGTGTCTCCGGGGACAGCCCTGAAGCTTTCTTT. This translates into CASSVSGDSPEAFF.

In its sample, this clonotype was seen a few times. The chain joins TRBV19 to TRBJ1-1; 9 nucleotides agree with TRBD1. Trimming at V came to 7 bases and at J to 3 bases, leaving 9 bases not matched to a gene. Germline CDR1 is LNHDA and CDR2 is SQIVND (reference sequence). The CDR3 totals 15 residues. CDR3 coding DNA: TGTGCCAGTACCAGGACAGGGGAAGGTCACACTGAAGCTTTCTTT. It encodes CASTRTGEGHTEAFF.

This clonotype occurred many times. J is TRBJ2-1 and V is TRBV7-8, with TRBD2 identical over 8 bases. The trim removed 5 bases at V and 4 bases at J, leaving 7 bases unmatched. The germline V gene encodes CDR1 SGHVS and CDR2 FQNEAQ. The CDR3 covers 15 residues. This chain's CDR3 is CASSAREGQYNEQFF. CDR3 DNA sequence: TGTGCCAGCAGCGCACGGGAGGGCCAATACAATGAGCAGTTCTTC.

Ten or more counts support this clonotype. The chain uses TRBV20-1 and TRBJ1-6; no definite D call. The CDR3 length is 11 residues. Germline CDR1 DFQATT, CDR2 SNEGSKA (reference sequence). V was clipped by 5 bases and J by 7 bases, with 6 bases between them. The CDR3 protein is CSALKNSPLHF. The CDR3 nucleotides read TGCAGTGCTTTAAAAAATTCACCCCTCCACTTT.

The rearrangement links TRBV11-1 to TRBJ2-1; D gene uncertain. CDR3 length: 15 amino acids. The ends were cut back, 5 bases at V and 0 bases at J, with 11 bases in the middle. Per germline, CDR1 SGHAT and CDR2 FQDESV (reference sequence). The CDR3 nucleotides read TGTGCCAGCAGCGCGGAAAGAAGCTCCTACAATGAGCAGTTCTTC. Protein: CASSAERSSYNEQFF.

This clonotype was detected only a few times. CDR3 sequence reads: CASSPRLGEADTEAFF. CDR3 in DNA: TGTGCCAGCTCACCAAGGTTGGGCGAGGCGGACACTGAAGCTTTCTTT. This chain uses TRBV18 with TRBJ1-1; unclear D gene. CDR3 length equals 16 residues. V was clipped by 2 bases and J by 3 bases, with 16 bases between them. CDR1 is KGHSH, CDR2 LQKENI, per germline.